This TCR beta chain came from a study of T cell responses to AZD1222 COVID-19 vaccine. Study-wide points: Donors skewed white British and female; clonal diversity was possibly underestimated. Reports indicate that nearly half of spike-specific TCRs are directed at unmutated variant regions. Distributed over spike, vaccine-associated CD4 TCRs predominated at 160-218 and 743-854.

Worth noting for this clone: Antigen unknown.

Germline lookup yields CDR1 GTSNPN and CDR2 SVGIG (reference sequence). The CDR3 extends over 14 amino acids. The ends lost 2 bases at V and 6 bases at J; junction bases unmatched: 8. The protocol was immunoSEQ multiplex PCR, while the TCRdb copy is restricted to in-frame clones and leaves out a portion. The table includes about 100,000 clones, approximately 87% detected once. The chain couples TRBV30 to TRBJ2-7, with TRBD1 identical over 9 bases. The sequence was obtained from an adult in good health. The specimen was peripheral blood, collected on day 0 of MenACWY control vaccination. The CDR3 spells CAWSFTGGRGEQYF. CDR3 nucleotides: TGTGCCTGGAGTTTCACAGGGGGCAGGGGCGAGCAGTACTTC.